A selection of T cell receptor beta chains follows, all from one sample in a study of blood T cell repertoires in COVID-19. Generated by immunoSEQ multiplex PCR, the TCRdb table keeps only in-frame clones and is missing some. This sample has tens of thousands of clones, with about nine tenths found just once. The sequencing input was peripheral blood. The receptors here all came from a woman in her 70s with active COVID-19. CDR3s include the opening cysteine and the closing phenylalanine or tryptophan. Fields, in order: clone size, D gene, V gene, J gene, CDR3 protein, CDR3 DNA. A D gene is named only where the DNA matches it firmly. Only part of the rows carry a size: once, few, many, or a class if the clone is expanded.

>.|.|TRBV9|TRBJ1-2
CASSVRGSSGYGYTF
TGTGCCAGCAGCGTACGGGGGTCATCAGGCTATGGCTACACCTTC
>once|TRBD1|TRBV19|TRBJ1-5
CASTRDRGSNQPQHF
TGTGCCAGTACCAGGGACAGGGGAAGCAATCAGCCCCAGCATTTT
>.|TRBD1|TRBV28|TRBJ1-2
CASSSPGTGEGYTF
TGTGCCAGCAGTTCCCCGGGAACAGGGGAAGGCTACACCTTC
>.|.|TRBV6-5|TRBJ1-2
CASSSGSPPYGYTF
TGTGCCAGCAGTTCCGGGTCCCCTCCCTATGGCTACACCTTC
>.|.|TRBV6-2/TRBV6-3|TRBJ1-1
CASSLAYTEAFF
TGTGCCAGCAGTTTGGCTTACACTGAAGCTTTCTTT
>.|TRBD1|TRBV2|TRBJ1-4
CASSEQGAPRANEKLFF
TGTGCCAGCAGTGAACAGGGGGCTCCCCGGGCTAATGAAAAACTGTTTTTT
>.|.|TRBV3-1/TRBV3-2|TRBJ2-7
CASSPYGGGSYEQYF
TGTGCCAGCAGCCCCTATGGTGGGGGGTCCTACGAGCAGTACTTC
>.|TRBD1|TRBV10-1|TRBJ2-1
CASTLRQGLVPHEQFF
TGCGCCAGCACTCTACGACAGGGGCTCGTGCCCCATGAGCAGTTCTTC
>.|TRBD2|TRBV27|TRBJ2-7
CASSLAGGTYEQYF
TGTGCCAGCAGCTTAGCGGGGGGGACCTACGAGCAGTACTTC
>.|.|TRBV29-1|TRBJ2-7
CSVDLGGSYEQYF
TGCAGCGTTGATCTCGGGGGTTCCTACGAGCAGTACTTC
>.|TRBD1|TRBV5-8|TRBJ1-2
CASSFQGARGYTF
TGTGCCAGCAGCTTTCAGGGGGCGCGGGGCTACACCTTC
>.|.|TRBV25-1|TRBJ2-7
CASSDRGFSYEQYF
TGTGCCAGCAGTGACAGGGGTTTTTCCTACGAGCAGTACTTC
>once|.|TRBV7-3|TRBJ2-5
CASSQTGGDQETQYF
TGTGCCAGCAGCCAAACCGGAGGGGACCAAGAGACCCAGTACTTC
>.|.|TRBV7-8|TRBJ2-1
CASSFSPTYNEQFF
TGTGCCAGCAGCTTTTCCCCAACCTACAATGAGCAGTTCTTC
>.|.|TRBV5-1|TRBJ1-3
CASSPQAPSSGNTIYF
TGCGCCAGCAGCCCACAGGCCCCGAGCTCTGGAAACACCATATATTTT
>.|.|TRBV1|TRBJ1-1
CTSSQDYFTEAFF
TGCACCAGCAGCCAAGACTACTTCACTGAAGCTTTCTTT
>medium-sized|.|TRBV6-1|TRBJ2-3
CASSEGAGQSDTQYF
TGTGCCAGCAGTGAAGGGGCGGGGCAATCGGATACGCAGTATTTT
>.|.|TRBV18|TRBJ1-4
CASSTASGGGEKLFF
TGTGCCAGCTCAACTGCCTCCGGAGGTGGTGAAAAACTGTTTTTT
>.|.|TRBV27|TRBJ2-7
CASSPGGTSSHEQYF
TGTGCCAGCAGTCCAGGGGGGACTAGTTCCCACGAGCAGTACTTC
>.|.|TRBV7-3|TRBJ1-1
CASSLKGSGVAGTEAFF
TGTGCCAGCAGCTTAAAAGGGTCGGGGGTCGCTGGCACTGAAGCTTTCTTT
>.|.|TRBV5-4|TRBJ1-1
CASSLTGNMAEAFF
TGTGCCAGCAGCTTGACGGGGAACATGGCTGAAGCTTTCTTT
>.|TRBD1|TRBV20-1|TRBJ1-2
CSASATGAQNGYTF
TGCAGTGCTAGTGCGACAGGGGCTCAAAATGGCTACACCTTC
>once|.|TRBV6-1|TRBJ1-2
CASSERQTNPYGYTF
TGTGCCAGCAGTGAACGACAGACCAACCCCTATGGCTACACCTTC
>.|TRBD1|TRBV18|TRBJ2-7
CASSPGQGGGYEQYF
TGTGCCAGCTCACCCGGACAGGGAGGAGGCTACGAGCAGTACTTC
>.|.|TRBV6-5|TRBJ1-5
CASRGPSSNQPQHF
TGTGCCAGCAGGGGGCCATCGAGCAATCAGCCCCAGCATTTT
>.|TRBD1|TRBV4-2|TRBJ1-2
CASSQKGQGNYGYTF
TGTGCCAGCAGCCAAAAGGGACAGGGAAACTATGGCTACACCTTC
>.|TRBD1|TRBV25-1|TRBJ2-7
CASSDPTGGSYEQYF
TGTGCCAGCAGTGACCCGACAGGGGGGTCCTACGAGCAGTACTTC
>.|TRBD1|TRBV4-1|TRBJ2-1
CASSQGPGQGKNEQFF
TGCGCCAGCAGCCAAGGGCCGGGACAGGGAAAGAATGAGCAGTTCTTC
>.|TRBD2|TRBV7-9|TRBJ2-3
CASSLVAGVVDTQYF
TGTGCCAGCAGCTTAGTAGCGGGGGTGGTTGATACGCAGTATTTT
>.|TRBD1|TRBV25-1|TRBJ1-4
CASSENRIGGIEKLFF
TGTGCCAGCAGTGAAAATAGAATAGGGGGCATTGAAAAACTGTTTTTT
>.|.|TRBV18|TRBJ2-7
CASASGSYEQYF
TGTGCCAGCGCGAGCGGCTCCTACGAGCAGTACTTC
>once|.|TRBV21-1|TRBJ1-6
CASGLQGLRSPLHF
TGTGCCAGCGGCTTACAGGGATTACGTTCACCCCTCCACTTT
>once|TRBD2|TRBV7-3|TRBJ2-3
CASSLAGGRTDTQYF
TGTGCCAGCAGCTTAGCGGGGGGGCGCACAGATACGCAGTATTTT
>.|TRBD2|TRBV5-1|TRBJ2-5
CASSFYGGAETQYF
TGCGCCAGCAGCTTCTACGGGGGGGCAGAGACCCAGTACTTC
>.|TRBD1|TRBV3-1/TRBV3-2|TRBJ1-5
CASSQKQGGNQPQHF
TGTGCCAGCAGCCAAAAACAGGGGGGCAATCAGCCCCAGCATTTT
>.|TRBD2|TRBV5-6|TRBJ2-1
CASSLAAGVSYNEQFF
TGTGCCAGCAGCTTGGCCGCGGGGGTTTCCTACAATGAGCAGTTCTTC
>.|.|TRBV2|TRBJ1-2
CASRAQGGDGYTF
TGTGCCAGCAGAGCGCAGGGAGGGGATGGCTACACCTTC
>.|TRBD1|TRBV5-4|TRBJ2-3
CASSSRDRGTDTQYF
TGTGCCAGCAGCTCCCGGGACAGGGGCACAGATACGCAGTATTTT
>.|TRBD1|TRBV6-2/TRBV6-3|TRBJ1-1
CASSPTGITEAFF
TGTGCCAGCAGCCCGACAGGGATCACTGAAGCTTTCTTT
>.|.|TRBV11-2|TRBJ2-6
CASSLIRSSGANVLTF
TGTGCCAGCAGCCTTATCAGAAGCTCTGGGGCCAACGTCCTGACTTTC